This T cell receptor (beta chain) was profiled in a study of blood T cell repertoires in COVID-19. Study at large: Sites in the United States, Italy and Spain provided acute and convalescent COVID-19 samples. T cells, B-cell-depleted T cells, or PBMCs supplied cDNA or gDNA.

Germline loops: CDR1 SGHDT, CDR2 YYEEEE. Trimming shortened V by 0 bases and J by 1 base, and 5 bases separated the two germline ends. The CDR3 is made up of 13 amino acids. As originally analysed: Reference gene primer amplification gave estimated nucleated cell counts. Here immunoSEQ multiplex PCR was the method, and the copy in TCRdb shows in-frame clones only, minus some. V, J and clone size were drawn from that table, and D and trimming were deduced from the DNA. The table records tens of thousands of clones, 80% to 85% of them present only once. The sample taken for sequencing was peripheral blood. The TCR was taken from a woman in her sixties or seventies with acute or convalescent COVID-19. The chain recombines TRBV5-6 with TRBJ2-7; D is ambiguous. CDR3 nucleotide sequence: TGTGCCAGCAGCTTGGTGGCTTCCTACGAGCAGTACTTC. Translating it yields CASSLVASYEQYF.